This paragraph reports one T cell receptor (beta chain). UMI-tagged 5'RACE template switching yielded the TCR beta cDNA. TCRdb re-called the 5' RACE reads; one entry per CDR3 protein, DNA not given. Recorded for this sample: around 100,000 distinct CDR3 sequences. The CDR3 is 16 residues long. The source of the sample is a study of T cells expressing NK-cell markers. This clonotype was obtained from a woman between 18 and 70 years old in good health. Sequenced material: blood T cells: a sorted CD56 or NKG2C T cell subset, CD4+ or CD8+ T cells, or bulk PBMC T cells (not recorded which). The chain combines TRBV12-3 or TRBV12-4 with TRBJ2-3; TCRdb indicates TRBD1, and absent DNA this call remains unverified. The CDR3: CANSLIPQGGEDTQYF.